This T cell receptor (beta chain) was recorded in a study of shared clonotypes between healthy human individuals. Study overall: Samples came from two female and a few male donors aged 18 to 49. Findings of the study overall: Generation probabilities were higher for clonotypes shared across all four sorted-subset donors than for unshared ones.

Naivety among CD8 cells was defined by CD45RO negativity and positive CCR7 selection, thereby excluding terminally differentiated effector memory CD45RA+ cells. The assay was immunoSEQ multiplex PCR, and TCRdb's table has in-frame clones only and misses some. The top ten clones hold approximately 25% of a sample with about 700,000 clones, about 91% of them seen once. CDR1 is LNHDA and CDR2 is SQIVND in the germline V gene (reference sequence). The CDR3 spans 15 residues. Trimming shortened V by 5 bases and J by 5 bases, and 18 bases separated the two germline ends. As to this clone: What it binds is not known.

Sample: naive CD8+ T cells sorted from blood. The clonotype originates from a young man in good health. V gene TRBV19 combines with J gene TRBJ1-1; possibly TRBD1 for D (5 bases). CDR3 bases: TGTGCCAGTAGTTCCCTCGTGGGGGGGGGAACTGAAGCTTTCTTT. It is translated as CASSSLVGGGTEAFF.